Listed below are T cell receptor beta chains from one sample, sequenced in a study of cytotoxic CD8 clonotypes in ibrutinib-treated CLL. Clones were sequenced by immunoSEQ multiplex PCR, and TCRdb holds only the in-frame ones, with some missing. The sample includes 50,000 to 60,000 clones, approximately 87% of them seen just once. Sample: PBMCs, taken after 24 months of ibrutinib treatment. These receptors all come from a human donor with chronic lymphocytic leukemia. The CDR3 runs from the conserved cysteine through the conserved F or W. A D gene is named only where the DNA matches it firmly. Clone size is stated in some rows and not others, as once, few, many or a class when expanded.

>.|.|TRBJ2-1|TRBV29-1
TGCAGCGTTGAGAGGTCGGGAAGCAATGAGCAGTTCTTC
CSVERSGSNEQFF
>TRBD1|once|TRBJ2-7|TRBV7-8
TGTGCCAGCAGGCCGGGGACAGCGCCCTACGAGCAGTACTTC
CASRPGTAPYEQYF
>TRBD1|few|TRBJ2-6|TRBV28
TGTGCCAGCAGTTTATGGGGACAGGGCTCTGGGGCCAACGTCCTGACTTTC
CASSLWGQGSGANVLTF
>.|.|TRBJ1-1|TRBV28
TGTGCCAGCAGTTCGGGGGTTTTTCGGGGAATGAACACTGAAGCTTTCTTT
CASSSGVFRGMNTEAFF
>TRBD1|.|TRBJ2-2|TRBV6-1
TGTGCCAGCAGTGGGCCTCAGGGGGCGGGCGGGGAGCTGTTTTTT
CASSGPQGAGGELFF
>.|.|TRBJ2-3|TRBV18
TGTGCCAGCTCACCGGCTTCACTGTCTAGCACAGATACGCAGTATTTT
CASSPASLSSTDTQYF
>.|.|TRBJ1-3|TRBV19
TGTGCCAGTAGTATAGCGGCTCTCTCTGGAAACACCATATATTTT
CASSIAALSGNTIYF
>.|.|TRBJ2-1|TRBV4-1
TGCGCCAGCAGCCAAGGGCCCCAGATTGGGTACAATGAGCAGTTCTTC
CASSQGPQIGYNEQFF
>.|once|TRBJ1-1|TRBV7-2
TGTGCCAGCAGCTTAGCTCCCGCCGCCCCGCCAGCTTTCTTT
CASSLAPAAPPAFF
>.|.|TRBJ2-5|TRBV6-5
TGTGCCAGCAGTTACTCGAGACTAGGGGGGGAGACCCAGTACTTC
CASSYSRLGGETQYF
>TRBD2|.|TRBJ2-7|TRBV11-2
TGTGCCAGCAGCTGGGGCGGGAGTTACGAGCAGTACTTC
CASSWGGSYEQYF
>.|medium-sized|TRBJ1-1|TRBV10-3
TGTGCCATCAGTGGATCAGGGAGGACTGAAGCTTTCTTT
CAISGSGRTEAFF
>.|few|TRBJ1-1|TRBV5-1
TGCGCCAGCAGCTTGGTGGACACTGAAGCTTTCTTT
CASSLVDTEAFF
>.|.|TRBJ1-1|TRBV14
TGTGCCAGCAGCCAAACGACCGTGTTAGCTTTCTTT
CASSQTTVLAFF
>.|.|TRBJ2-7|TRBV30
TGTGCCTGGAGTGAGGGCCAAGGGGTCTACGAGCAGTACTTC
CAWSEGQGVYEQYF
>.|.|TRBJ2-7|TRBV7-2
TGTGCCAGCAGCTCCCCCTCCGTCCCGGGACGCTCCTACGAGCAGTACTTC
CASSSPSVPGRSYEQYF
>.|.|TRBJ2-1|TRBV12-5
TGTGCTAGTGGCCCCCGGGACGGGTACAATGAGCAGTTCTTC
CASGPRDGYNEQFF
>.|.|TRBJ1-4|TRBV28
TGTGCCAGCAGTTCCCTCGGGATAGGGGGAGTTGAAAAACTGTTTTTT
CASSSLGIGGVEKLFF